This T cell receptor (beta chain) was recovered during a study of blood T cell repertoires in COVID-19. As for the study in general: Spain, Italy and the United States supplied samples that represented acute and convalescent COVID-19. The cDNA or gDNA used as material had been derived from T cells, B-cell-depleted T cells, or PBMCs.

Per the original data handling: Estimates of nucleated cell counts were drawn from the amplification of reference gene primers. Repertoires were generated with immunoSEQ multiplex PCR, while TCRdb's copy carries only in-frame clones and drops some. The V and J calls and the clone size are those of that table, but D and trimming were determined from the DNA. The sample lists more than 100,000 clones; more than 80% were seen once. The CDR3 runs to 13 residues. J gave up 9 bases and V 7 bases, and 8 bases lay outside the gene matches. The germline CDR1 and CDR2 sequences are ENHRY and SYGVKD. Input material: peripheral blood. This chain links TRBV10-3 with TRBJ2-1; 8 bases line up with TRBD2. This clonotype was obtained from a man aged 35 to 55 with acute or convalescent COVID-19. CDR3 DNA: TGTGCCATCAAAGCCGGGGGGGCCGGTGAGCAGTTCTTC. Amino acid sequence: CAIKAGGAGEQFF.